The 5 T cell receptor beta chains in this list originate from one sample, sequenced in a study of blood T cells in healthy people across ages. Through a sample-barcoded 5' primer and a J-beta primer mix, a second PCR was run for about 6 to 12 cycles. TCRdb reanalysed the 5' RACE reads using MiXCR and keeps one entry per CDR3 protein. Of some 1.5 million distinct CDR3 sequences in the sample, roughly 27% were seen once. Sequences were obtained from blood. These receptors originate from a woman aged 25 to 39 in good health.

The chain combines TRBV6-5 with TRBJ1-2; tentatively, D is TRBD1 (6 bases). Trimming took off 5 bases at V and 7 bases at J, with 11 bases between the two ends. The CDR3 consists of 12 residues. The germline CDR1 and CDR2 sequences are MNHEY and SVGAGI. This CDR3 reads CASSIRGAGYTF. The CDR3 DNA reads TGTGCCAGCAGTATCAGGGGAGCTGGCTACACCTTC.

The chain carries TRBV29-1 and TRBJ2-1, with TRBD1 matching 9 bases. The V gene's germline CDR1 is SQVTM and CDR2 ANQGSEA. V dropped 6 bases and J dropped 10; count of bases not matched to a gene: 13. There are 14 residues in the CDR3. The CDR3 region is CSVAPATGGGEQFF. In DNA, the CDR3 is TGCAGCGTGGCCCCTGCTACAGGGGGCGGAGAGCAGTTCTTC.

Regarding this clonotype: A read error is possible here, since a much larger clone lies one base away. The rearrangement uses TRBV29-1 and TRBJ2-1; 11 nucleotides align to TRBD1. Per the germline V gene, CDR1 is SQVTM and CDR2 is ANQGSEA. The CDR3 covers 14 residues. J was trimmed by 13 bases and V by 1 base; bases with no gene match: 9. Here the CDR3 DNA reads TGCAGCGTTGAAGGGACAGGGGGCCTTGAGACCCAGTTCTTC. This translates into CSVEGTGGLETQFF.

The sample holds many counts of this clonotype. This chain connects TRBV5-1 to TRBJ2-1; tentatively, D is TRBD2 (6 bases). With 0 bases removed from V and 7 bases from J, the gap between germline ends came to 8 bases. Germline CDR1 SGHRS, CDR2 YFSETQ. CDR3 length equals 13 residues. CDR3 sequence: CASSLAEGNEQFF. In DNA form, the CDR3 reads TGCGCCAGCAGCTTGGCGGAGGGGAATGAGCAGTTCTTC.

This clonotype was counted a few times. The chain has TRBV19 and TRBJ2-1, with D perhaps TRBD1 (6 bases). Trimming cost V 5 bases and J 14 bases, with 16 bases left between them. Germline CDR1 reads LNHDA; CDR2 reads SQIVND (reference sequence). The CDR3 runs 12 residues. CDR3 in amino acids: CASSLPRGEEFF. CDR3 DNA: TGTGCCAGTAGTCTCCCCAGGGGCGAGGAGTTCTTC.